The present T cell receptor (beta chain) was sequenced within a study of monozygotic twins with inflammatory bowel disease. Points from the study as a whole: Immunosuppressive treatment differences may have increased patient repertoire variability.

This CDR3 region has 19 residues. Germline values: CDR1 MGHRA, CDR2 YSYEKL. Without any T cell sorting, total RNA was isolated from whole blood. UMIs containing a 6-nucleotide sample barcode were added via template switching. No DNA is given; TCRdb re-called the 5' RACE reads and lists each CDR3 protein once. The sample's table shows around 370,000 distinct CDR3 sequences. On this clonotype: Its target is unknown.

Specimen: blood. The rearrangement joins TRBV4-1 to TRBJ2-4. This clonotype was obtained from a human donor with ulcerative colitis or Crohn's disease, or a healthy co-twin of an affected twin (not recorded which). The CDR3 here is CASSQSDVYRELAKNIQYF.